A selection of T cell receptor beta chains follows, all from one sample in a study of T cells in Graves' hyperthyroidism and ophthalmopathy. TCRdb processed the multiplex PCR reads anew with MiXCR; each CDR3 protein has one entry. The data hold some 620,000 distinct CDR3 sequences, with about a sixth observed a single time. The sequencing input was blood. The receptors here all came from a woman in her twenties or thirties with Graves' hyperthyroidism. The CDR3 runs from the conserved cysteine through the conserved F or W. The order of the fields is V gene, J gene, clone size, D gene, CDR3 DNA, CDR3 protein. The D gene is left open where the match is weak. The size entry is marked missing in some rows and otherwise reads once, few, many or a size class.

V gene: TRBV4-1; J gene: TRBJ2-1; clone size: NA; D gene: TRBD2; CDR3 DNA: TGCGCCAGCAGCCGGGGGGGTGAGCAGTTCTTC; CDR3 protein: CASSRGGEQFF
V gene: TRBV29-1; J gene: TRBJ2-3; clone size: few; D gene: TRBD2; CDR3 DNA: TGCAGCGTTAGTAGCGGGAGAGAGACGCAGTATTTT; CDR3 protein: CSVSSGRETQYF
V gene: TRBV9; J gene: TRBJ2-2; clone size: NA; D gene: NA; CDR3 DNA: TGTGCCAGCAGCGTAGATGGGAAAAGCACCGGGGAGCTGTTTTTT; CDR3 protein: CASSVDGKSTGELFF
V gene: TRBV27; J gene: TRBJ2-2; clone size: NA; D gene: NA; CDR3 DNA: TGTGCCAGCAGTTCAAATTTTACCGGGGAGCTGTTTTTT; CDR3 protein: CASSSNFTGELFF
V gene: TRBV13; J gene: TRBJ2-7; clone size: NA; D gene: NA; CDR3 DNA: TGTGCCAGCAGCTCTATCGGGAGTCTGAACGAGCAGTACTTC; CDR3 protein: CASSSIGSLNEQYF
V gene: TRBV3-1; J gene: TRBJ1-1; clone size: once; D gene: NA; CDR3 DNA: TGTGCCACCAGCAGCCAAGAAGGGCCGAACACTGAAGCTTTCTTT; CDR3 protein: CATSSQEGPNTEAFF
V gene: TRBV20-1; J gene: TRBJ2-2; clone size: few; D gene: TRBD2; CDR3 DNA: TGCAGTGCTATGAGGACTAGCGGAAAGACCGGGGAGCTGTTTTTT; CDR3 protein: CSAMRTSGKTGELFF
V gene: TRBV7-6; J gene: TRBJ2-7; clone size: NA; D gene: NA; CDR3 DNA: TGTGCCAGCAGCAAAATAGACAGTACTAGCTCCTACGAGCAGTACTTC; CDR3 protein: CASSKIDSTSSYEQYF
V gene: TRBV27; J gene: TRBJ1-2; clone size: many; D gene: TRBD1; CDR3 DNA: TGTGCCAGCAGTCCTCAGACAGGGTTGTATGGCTACACCTTC; CDR3 protein: CASSPQTGLYGYTF
V gene: TRBV7-3; J gene: TRBJ1-2; clone size: many; D gene: NA; CDR3 DNA: TGTGCCAGCAGCGGAGGACAGACCCCTGAATATGGCTACACCTTC; CDR3 protein: CASSGGQTPEYGYTF
V gene: TRBV29-1; J gene: TRBJ2-3; clone size: few; D gene: TRBD1; CDR3 DNA: TGCAGCGTGGGCGGGACAGGGGATTTGAGCGCAGATACGCAGTATTTT; CDR3 protein: CSVGGTGDLSADTQYF